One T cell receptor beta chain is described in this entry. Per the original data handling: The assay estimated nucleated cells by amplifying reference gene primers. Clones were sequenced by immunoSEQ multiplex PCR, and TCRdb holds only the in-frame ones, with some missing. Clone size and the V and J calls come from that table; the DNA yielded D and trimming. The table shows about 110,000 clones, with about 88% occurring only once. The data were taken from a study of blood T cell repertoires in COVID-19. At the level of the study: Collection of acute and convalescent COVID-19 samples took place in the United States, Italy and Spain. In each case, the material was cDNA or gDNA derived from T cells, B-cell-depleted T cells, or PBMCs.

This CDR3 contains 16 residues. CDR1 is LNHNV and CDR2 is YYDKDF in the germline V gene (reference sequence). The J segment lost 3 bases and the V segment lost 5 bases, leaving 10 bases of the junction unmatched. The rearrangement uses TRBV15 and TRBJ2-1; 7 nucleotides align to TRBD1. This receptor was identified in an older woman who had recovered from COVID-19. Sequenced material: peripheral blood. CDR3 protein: CATSRFRGWNYNEQFF. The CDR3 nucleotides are TGTGCCACCAGCCGGTTCAGGGGGTGGAACTACAATGAGCAGTTCTTC.